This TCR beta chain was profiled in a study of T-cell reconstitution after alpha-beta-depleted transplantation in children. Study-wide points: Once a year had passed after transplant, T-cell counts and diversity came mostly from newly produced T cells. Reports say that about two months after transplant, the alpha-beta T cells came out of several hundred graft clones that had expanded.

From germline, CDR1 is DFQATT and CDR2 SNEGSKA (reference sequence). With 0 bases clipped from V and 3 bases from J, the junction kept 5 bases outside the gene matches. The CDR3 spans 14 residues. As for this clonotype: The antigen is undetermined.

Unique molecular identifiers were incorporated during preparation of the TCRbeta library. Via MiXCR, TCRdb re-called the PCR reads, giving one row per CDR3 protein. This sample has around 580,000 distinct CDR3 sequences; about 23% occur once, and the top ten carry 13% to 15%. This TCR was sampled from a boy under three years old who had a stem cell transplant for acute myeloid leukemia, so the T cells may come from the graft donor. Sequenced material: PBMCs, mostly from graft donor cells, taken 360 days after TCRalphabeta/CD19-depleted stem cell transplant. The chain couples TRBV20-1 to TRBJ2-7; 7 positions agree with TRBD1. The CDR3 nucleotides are TGCAGTGCTAGAGATAGGGGGCTACGCTACGAGCAGTACGTC. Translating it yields CSARDRGLRYEQYV.